This T cell receptor beta chain was sequenced in a study of shared clonotypes between healthy human individuals. The wider study: Sampling drew on donors who were two women and a few men aged 18 to 49. Broader study findings: Large depth notwithstanding, sorted-subset sequencing proved incomplete by rarefaction.

Trimming removed 0 bases from V and 0 bases from J, with 10 bases in between. This CDR3 has 15 residues. CDR1 is SGHRS, CDR2 YFSETQ, per germline. Naive CD8 isolation took CD45RO-negative cells positively selected for CCR7 and excluded terminally differentiated effector memory CD45RA+ cells. A remark on this clone: Its antigen is not identified.

Across several immunoSEQ plates, the genomic DNA of each subset was split evenly. Data came from immunoSEQ multiplex PCR; TCRdb stores just in-frame clones and leaves some out. The data contain about 2 million clones, less than 95% of them singletons. The V call is TRBV5-1, the J call TRBJ2-7, with D perhaps TRBD1 or TRBD2 (5 bases each). Material: naive CD8+ T cells sorted from blood. This receptor was taken from a man aged 18 to 35 in good health. CDR3 region: CASSLDGAYSYEQYF. For the CDR3, the DNA is TGCGCCAGCAGCTTGGACGGGGCTTACTCCTACGAGCAGTACTTC. The complete variable domain, with remaining parts taken from reference TRBV5-1 and TRBJ2-7, reads KAGVTQTPRYLIKTRGQQVTLSCSPISGHRSVSWYQQTPGQGLQFLFEYFSETQRNKGNFPGRFSGRQFSNSRSEMNVSTLELGDSALYLCASSLDGAYSYEQYFGPGTRLTVT.